This T cell receptor beta chain is from a study of blood T cell repertoires in COVID-19. Overall study: T cells, B-cell-depleted T cells, or PBMCs supplied cDNA or gDNA.

The CDR3 loop spans 12 amino acids. CDR1 is SGHAT, CDR2 FQNNGV, per germline. The V and J ends lost 5 bases and 3 bases respectively, with 7 bases between them. As originally analysed: Nucleated cell counts were estimated from reference gene primer amplification. Clones were read by immunoSEQ multiplex PCR, and TCRdb kept only the in-frame ones, dropping some. Clone size and V and J calls were adopted from that table, with D and trimming inferred from the DNA. The data contain more than 90,000 clones, roughly nine tenths of them seen just once; the ten biggest clones take up less than 9.5%. This chain links TRBV11-2 with TRBJ1-2, with D unresolved. This clonotype was sampled from a human donor in a cohort sampled during active COVID-19. Sequencing input: peripheral blood. The CDR3 region has the DNA TGTGCCAGCAGCCGAGATGACTATGGCTACACCTTC. Its translation: CASSRDDYGYTF. Full variable domain (outside the CDR3, taken from reference TRBV11-2 and TRBJ1-2): EAGVAQSPRYKIIEKRQSVAFWCNPISGHATLYWYQQILGQGPKLLIQFQNNGVVDDSQLPKDRFSAERLKGVDSTLKIQPAKLEDSAVYLCASSRDDYGYTFGSGTRLTVV.